This TCR beta chain derives from a study of blood T cell repertoires in COVID-19 (TCRdb year 2020). With respect to the entire study: Samples from collaborators originated in the United States, Italy and Spain and spanned both the acute and convalescent phases of COVID-19. A de-identified subject ID, COVID-19 status, age in years and sex were almost always included in the sample metadata. The dataset comprised deeply sampled blood TCRbeta repertoires from subjects exposed to, actively infected with, or recovered from COVID-19. The prospective study material was composed of cDNA or gDNA derived from T cells, B-cell-depleted T cells, or PBMCs. The repertoires were made available in a free public database intended to serve as a resource for research on the immune response to SARS-CoV-2. Where available, HLA class I and class II types were obtained from metadata supplied by the sample provider rather than from assay-based typing. Samples came from the ongoing ImmuneRACE study (first 160 participants) plus 1,254 subjects from 6 global collaborators. What the study reported, not specific to this receptor: Clinical and demographic metadata were provided uncurated, with the amount varying by source and participant.

TCRbeta CDR3 regions were amplified from genomic DNA using the immunoSEQ Assay, a bias-controlled multiplex PCR. From the authors' description of their analysis: The number of nucleated cells in each sample was estimated by amplification of reference gene primers within the assay. To quantify the absolute abundance of each unique TCRbeta CDR3 rearrangement, sequence reads were collapsed and filtered. For each sample, productive Simpson clonality was calculated as the square root of Simpson's diversity index across productive rearrangements. As stored in TCRdb, this immuneACCESS dataset retains in-frame rearrangements with V and J assigned. A fraction of the clones does not appear; measured against another copy, unresolved V genes explain less than half of the discrepancy, and the remainder lacks a known reason. That table is the source of V, J and clone size, and D and trimming were worked out from the DNA. In this sample the table shows some 38,000 clones, around 83% of which occur a single time. The biggest ten clones account for roughly 45% of the sample.

Whole blood was collected in K2EDTA tubes by collaborating institutions according to the institutions' own protocols. Collaborator samples were shipped for TCRbeta analysis as frozen whole blood, isolated PBMCs, or DNA extracted from either sample type. A remark on this clone: Its recognized antigen is unknown. Per-base qualities were not stored, and no clone one base away is much larger.

Material for sequencing was peripheral blood. This TCR came from a man aged 60-69 years with active or convalescent COVID-19.

In nucleotides, the sequence is TGTGCCAGCAGCCGCGGGACAGGCTATGGCTACACCTTC. It codes for CASSRGTGYGYTF. In this chain, TRBV7-8 is recombined with TRBJ1-2; TRBD1 matches 8 bases in the middle. The germline V gene gives CDR1 as SGHVS and CDR2 as FQNEAQ. Including the terminal cysteine and phenylalanine, the CDR3 comprises 13 residues. Of all the DNA, just the CDR3 is kept, 39 bases in frame from base 1. V is trimmed back by 5 bases and J by 4 bases, and the junction contains 3 bases that no gene match accounts for.